These T cell receptor beta chains were read from a single sample in a study of T cell responses to AZD1222 COVID-19 vaccine. TCRdb keeps only in-frame clones here, not all; method: immunoSEQ multiplex PCR. The table includes about 99,000 clones, over 90% detected once. Sequencing used peripheral blood, obtained on day 0 of AZD1222 vaccination. Receptors were obtained from an adult in good health. CDR3s include the opening cysteine and the closing phenylalanine or tryptophan. Fields, in order: clone size, D gene, J gene, V gene, CDR3 DNA, CDR3 protein. The D gene is left open where the match is weak. Clone size is shown for a subset of rows, as once, few, many or a class of expanded clone.

NA	NA	TRBJ1-5	TRBV19	TGTGCCAGTAGTGCCACCGATGGTCAGCCCCAGCATTTT	CASSATDGQPQHF
NA	NA	TRBJ1-4	TRBV5-1	TGCGCCAGCAGCTTGGACGCAACAGACAGGAGGCCGGAGGGTGAAAAACTGTTTTTT	CASSLDATDRRPEGEKLFF
once	NA	TRBJ1-5	TRBV28	TGTGCCAGCAGTAGGGGTTATTGGGTCAGCCAGCATTTT	CASSRGYWVSQHF
NA	NA	TRBJ1-1	TRBV29-1	TGCAGCGTTTCGGGCAGATTGAACACTGAAGCTTTCTTT	CSVSGRLNTEAFF
NA	NA	TRBJ2-7	TRBV5-1	TGCGCCAGCAGCTTGAGTCCGGGGAGCGGAGACGAGCAGTACTTC	CASSLSPGSGDEQYF
NA	NA	TRBJ2-1	TRBV7-3	TGTGCCAGCAGCTTACAGGGGCGCCACAATGAGCAGTTCTTC	CASSLQGRHNEQFF
NA	NA	TRBJ1-1	TRBV4-3	TGCGCCAGCAGCCAAGATCTTGGGGGTGCTGTTGAAGCTTTCTTT	CASSQDLGGAVEAFF
NA	TRBD1	TRBJ2-7	TRBV27	TGTGCCAGCAGTCCCCTAGGACAGGCGGTCATTAGCGAGCAGTACTTC	CASSPLGQAVISEQYF
few	TRBD1	TRBJ2-7	TRBV7-9	TGTGCCAGCAGCGGACAGGGCTCCTTGGTCTACGAGCAGTACTTC	CASSGQGSLVYEQYF
once	NA	TRBJ2-6	TRBV6-6	TGTGCCGAAGGGGGGGATCCCTCTGGGGCCAACGTCCTGACTTTC	CAEGGDPSGANVLTF
NA	TRBD1	TRBJ1-5	TRBV5-1	TGCGCCAGCAGCTGGGGGACAGAGAATCAGCCCCAGCATTTT	CASSWGTENQPQHF
NA	NA	TRBJ2-3	TRBV11-2	TGTGCCAGCAGCTTAGCGGGACCGCCCTACCCTACAGATACGCAGTATTTT	CASSLAGPPYPTDTQYF
NA	NA	TRBJ2-2	TRBV5-1	TGCGCCAGCAGCTCCCCTACAGGGGGGGATTCCGGGGAGCTGTTTTTT	CASSSPTGGDSGELFF
NA	NA	TRBJ1-6	TRBV12-3/TRBV12-4	TGTGCCAGCAGTTTTGGGGATTCACCCCTCCACTTT	CASSFGDSPLHF
NA	NA	TRBJ1-1	TRBV15	TGTGCCACCAGCAGAGTTGGGAGGCGAACTGAAGCTTTCTTT	CATSRVGRRTEAFF
NA	TRBD1	TRBJ1-1	TRBV5-4	TGTGCCAGCAGCTTGGGGACAGGGAGGGGTGAAGCTTTCTTT	CASSLGTGRGEAFF
NA	TRBD1	TRBJ1-2	TRBV28	TGTGCCAGCAATGCACAGGGGGCGTTTGGCTACACCTTC	CASNAQGAFGYTF
NA	NA	TRBJ2-1	TRBV3-1/TRBV3-2	TGTGCCAGCAGCTGCAGATGTCCCATTTCCTCCGACAATGAGCAGTTCTTC	CASSCRCPISSDNEQFF
NA	TRBD1	TRBJ2-7	TRBV10-3	TGTGCCATCAGTGGGGGACAGGGATACGAGCAGTACTTC	CAISGGQGYEQYF
NA	NA	TRBJ1-4	TRBV7-2	TGTGCCAGCAGCTCGCAGACGACACAACGCGAAAAACTGTTTTTT	CASSSQTTQREKLFF
few	TRBD1	TRBJ2-1	TRBV6-1	TGTGCCAGCAGTGAAGGGACAGGGTACAATGAGCAGTTCTTC	CASSEGTGYNEQFF
NA	TRBD2	TRBJ2-3	TRBV5-1	TGCGCCAGCAGCCCGACTAGCGGTCCCACAGATACGCAGTATTTT	CASSPTSGPTDTQYF
NA	TRBD1	TRBJ1-1	TRBV6-6	TGTGCCAGCAGGCGACAGGGGATGAACACTGAAGCTTTCTTT	CASRRQGMNTEAFF
NA	NA	TRBJ1-5	TRBV6-5	TGTGCCAGCAGTTATCGGGGGGCCCAGCATTTT	CASSYRGAQHF
NA	TRBD1	TRBJ2-5	TRBV6-5	TGTGCCAGCAGCGACAGGGAGCAAGAGACCCAGTACTTC	CASSDREQETQYF
NA	TRBD1	TRBJ2-5	TRBV18	TGTGCCAGCTCACCACCGACAGGGGGGAGAGAGACCCAGTACTTC	CASSPPTGGRETQYF
few	NA	TRBJ1-1	TRBV28	TGTGCCAGCAGACACCACGGCACGGCGGACACTGAAGCTTTCTTT	CASRHHGTADTEAFF
NA	TRBD1	TRBJ1-4	TRBV6-5	TGTGCCAGCAGCAACCGGGACAGGAATGAAAAACTGTTTTTT	CASSNRDRNEKLFF
NA	TRBD1	TRBJ1-1	TRBV4-1	TGCGCCAGCAGCCAATCGGGACAGGGCACTTTGAACACTGAAGCTTTCTTT	CASSQSGQGTLNTEAFF
NA	NA	TRBJ1-5	TRBV19	TGTGCCAGTTCCCATGGGGTATACACCCAGCATTTT	CASSHGVYTQHF
NA	NA	TRBJ2-2	TRBV5-1	TGCGCCAGCAGCACCAGGCCCCACACCGGGGAGCTGTTTTTT	CASSTRPHTGELFF
NA	NA	TRBJ1-1	TRBV7-9	TGTACCAGCAGCCGTCTGGACAGTACTGAAGCTTTCTTT	CTSSRLDSTEAFF
NA	TRBD2	TRBJ2-7	TRBV5-5	TGTGCCAGCAGCTTCCCTAGCGGGATTAACGAGCAGTACTTC	CASSFPSGINEQYF
NA	NA	TRBJ2-2	TRBV27	TGTGCCAGCAGTTCCTCCGGGGAGCTGTTTTTT	CASSSSGELFF
NA	TRBD1	TRBJ1-2	TRBV6-5	TGTGCCAGCAGTTACCAGGGGGCAAATGGCTACACCTTC	CASSYQGANGYTF
NA	NA	TRBJ1-3	TRBV6-1	TGTGCCAGCAGTGGGGTGGGCCTCCCCTCTGGAAACACCATATATTTT	CASSGVGLPSGNTIYF
NA	NA	TRBJ2-2	TRBV7-2	TGTGCCAGCAGCCATCGTAGGCAGGGTAACACCGGGGAGCTGTTTTTT	CASSHRRQGNTGELFF
NA	TRBD2	TRBJ2-2	TRBV7-8	TGTGCCAGCAGCCCCACGAGTGCGGGGGAAGCCGGCACCGGGGAGCTGTTTTTT	CASSPTSAGEAGTGELFF
once	TRBD2	TRBJ2-5	TRBV5-1	TGCGCCAGCAGCAGGAGTAGTCTAGCGGGAGGATTGGAGACCCAGTACTTC	CASSRSSLAGGLETQYF
once	TRBD1	TRBJ1-2	TRBV6-5	TGTGCCAGCAGGAGACAGGGCCTCTGGGGGTATGGCTACACCTTC	CASRRQGLWGYGYTF
once	NA	TRBJ1-5	TRBV19	TGTGCCAGTACAACAGGGTACCAGCCCCAGCATTTT	CASTTGYQPQHF
NA	NA	TRBJ2-3	TRBV28	TGTGCCAGCAGTCCAAGGACAGCCCAGACCTTAGATACGCAGTATTTT	CASSPRTAQTLDTQYF
NA	TRBD1	TRBJ1-1	TRBV9	TGTGCCAGCAGCTCAAGCAGGGGGGTAGCTGAAGCTTTCTTT	CASSSSRGVAEAFF
NA	NA	TRBJ2-1	TRBV7-9	TGTGCCAGCAGCGACTGGAGGGCCGGAGATGAGCAGTTCTTC	CASSDWRAGDEQFF
NA	TRBD1	TRBJ2-7	TRBV3-1/TRBV3-2	TGTGCCAGCAGACAGGGGTACGAGCAGTACTTC	CASRQGYEQYF
NA	TRBD2	TRBJ2-1	TRBV4-3	TGCGCCAGCAGCCAGACGGGACTAAGTAGCAATGAGCAGTTCTTC	CASSQTGLSSNEQFF
NA	NA	TRBJ1-3	TRBV19	TGTGCCAGTGGCTGGCGGAATTCGGACACCATATATTTT	CASGWRNSDTIYF
NA	TRBD1	TRBJ1-3	TRBV7-2	TGTGCCAGCAGTATAACAGGGGGTACAGGAAACACCATATATTTT	CASSITGGTGNTIYF
NA	TRBD1	TRBJ1-4	TRBV9	TGTGCCAGCAGCGTATGGGACAGCGGTGAAAAACTGTTTTTT	CASSVWDSGEKLFF
NA	NA	TRBJ1-1	TRBV7-2	TGTGCCAGCAGCCCGACGAGTCAGATCACTGAAGCTTTCTTT	CASSPTSQITEAFF
NA	TRBD1	TRBJ1-5	TRBV11-2	TGTGCCAGCAGCTTAGAGGGACAGCTGAATCAGCCCCAGCATTTT	CASSLEGQLNQPQHF
NA	NA	TRBJ2-7	TRBV6-5	TGTGCCAGCACCCCCGGGAGCTCCTACGAGCAGTACTTC	CASTPGSSYEQYF
NA	NA	TRBJ1-3	TRBV5-4	TGTGCCAGCTACCGGGACTCTGGAAACACCATATATTTT	CASYRDSGNTIYF
NA	TRBD1	TRBJ2-7	TRBV28	TGTGCCGCCCATCAGGGGGCGTCGTACGAGCAGTACTTC	CAAHQGASYEQYF